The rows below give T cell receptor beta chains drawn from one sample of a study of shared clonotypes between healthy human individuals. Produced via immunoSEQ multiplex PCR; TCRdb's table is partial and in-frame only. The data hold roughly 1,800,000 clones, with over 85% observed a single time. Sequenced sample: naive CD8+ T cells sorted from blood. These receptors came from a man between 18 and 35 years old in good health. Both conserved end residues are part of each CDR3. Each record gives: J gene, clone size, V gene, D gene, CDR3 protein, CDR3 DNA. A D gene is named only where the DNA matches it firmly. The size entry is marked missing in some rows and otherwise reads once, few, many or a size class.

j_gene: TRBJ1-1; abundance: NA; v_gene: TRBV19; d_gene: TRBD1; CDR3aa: CASSAPGTAYLNTEAFF; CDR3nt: TGTGCCAGTAGTGCACCCGGGACAGCGTATTTGAACACTGAAGCTTTCTTT
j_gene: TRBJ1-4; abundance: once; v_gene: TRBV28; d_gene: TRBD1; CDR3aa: CASSGTGSSEKLFF; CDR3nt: TGTGCCAGCAGTGGGACAGGCTCGAGTGAAAAACTGTTTTTT
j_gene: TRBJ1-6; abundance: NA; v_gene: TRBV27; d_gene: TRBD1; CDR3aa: CASRTGSSYNSPLHF; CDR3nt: TGTGCCAGCAGGACAGGGAGCTCCTATAATTCACCCCTCCACTTT
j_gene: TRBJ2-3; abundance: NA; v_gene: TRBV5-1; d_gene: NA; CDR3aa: CASSFDEGTDTQYF; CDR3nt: TGCGCCAGCAGCTTCGATGAAGGAACAGATACGCAGTATTTT
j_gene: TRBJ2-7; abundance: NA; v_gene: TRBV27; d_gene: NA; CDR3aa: CASSLSIYGGQYF; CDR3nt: TGTGCCAGCAGTTTATCAATTTACGGAGGCCAGTACTTC
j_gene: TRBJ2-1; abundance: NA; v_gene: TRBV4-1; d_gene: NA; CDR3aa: CASSRGRGAGDNEQFF; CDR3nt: TGCGCCAGCAGCCGAGGCAGGGGGGCAGGAGACAATGAGCAGTTCTTC
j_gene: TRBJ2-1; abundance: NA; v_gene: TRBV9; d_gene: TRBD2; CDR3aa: CASSRTSEQFF; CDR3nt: TGTGCCAGCAGCAGGACTAGTGAGCAGTTCTTC
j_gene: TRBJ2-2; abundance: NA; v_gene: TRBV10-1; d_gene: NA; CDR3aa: CASMGTGELFF; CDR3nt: TGCGCCAGCATGGGGACCGGGGAGCTGTTTTTT
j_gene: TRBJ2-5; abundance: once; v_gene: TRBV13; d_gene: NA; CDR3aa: CASSPLHGKETQYF; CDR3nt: TGTGCCAGCAGCCCCCTCCATGGGAAAGAGACCCAGTACTTC
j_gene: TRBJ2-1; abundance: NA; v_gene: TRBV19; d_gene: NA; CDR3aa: CASSIDLGGLDHNEQFF; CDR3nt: TGTGCCAGTAGTATAGATCTTGGGGGACTCGATCACAATGAGCAGTTCTTC
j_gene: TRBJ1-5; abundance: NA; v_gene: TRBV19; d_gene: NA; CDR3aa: CASSIPSMGAFVNQPQHF; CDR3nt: TGTGCCAGTAGTATCCCCTCTATGGGGGCCTTCGTGAATCAGCCCCAGCATTTT
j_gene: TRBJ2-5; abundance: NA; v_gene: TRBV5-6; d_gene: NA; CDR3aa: CASTRTGQETQYF; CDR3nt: TGTGCCAGCACCCGAACAGGGCAAGAGACCCAGTACTTC
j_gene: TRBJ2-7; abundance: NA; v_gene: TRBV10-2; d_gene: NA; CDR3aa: CATHSTEIYSYEQYF; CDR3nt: TGCGCCACACACTCGACAGAGATATACTCCTACGAGCAGTACTTC
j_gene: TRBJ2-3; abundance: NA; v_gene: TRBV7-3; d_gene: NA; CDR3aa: CASSSSGGGADTQYF; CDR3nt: TGTGCCAGCAGCTCCTCCGGGGGTGGAGCAGATACGCAGTATTTT